The 13 T cell receptor beta chains below were found in one sample sequenced in a study of prognosis after radiotherapy for stage I lung cancer. By two-round multiplex PCR, the TCR beta CDR3 was amplified from genomic DNA. First-round PCR amplification was performed with primers specific to each TRBV and TRBJ gene. Via MiXCR, TCRdb re-called the multiplex PCR reads, giving one row per CDR3 protein. The data contain around 31,000 distinct CDR3 sequences, around 30% of them singletons. The sample consisted of PBMCs, taken before or after stereotactic body radiation therapy (not recorded which). The source is a donor of 50 years or more with non-small cell lung cancer.

Comments on this clonotype: This likely reflects a read error, since a far larger clone is one base away. V is TRBV7-3 and J is TRBJ2-4; D gene uncertain. The J call may be mistaken, given a closer DNA end match to TRBJ2-1. CDR1 and CDR2 from the germline V gene are SGHTA and FQGTGA. The CDR3 spans 14 residues. The CDR3 nucleotides are TGTGCCAGCAGCCCAGGAGTCCCCTACAATGATCAGTTCTTC. This gives the protein CASSPGVPYNDQFF.

This clonotype was detected only once. The V gene is TRBV7-2, the J gene TRBJ2-7; 9 bases line up with TRBD2. The junction had 13 bases not matched to a gene; V was cut back by 5 bases and J by 8 bases. The CDR3 extends over 15 amino acids. CDR1 and CDR2 from the germline V gene are SGHTA and FQGNSA. CDR3 protein: CASSPRAGGLYKQYF. DNA of the CDR3: TGTGCCAGCAGCCCCAGGGCGGGAGGGCTGTACAAGCAGTACTTC.

This clonotype was counted ten times or more. J is TRBJ2-7 and V is TRBV12-3 or TRBV12-4; 8 bases agree with TRBD1. The CDR3 runs to 13 residues. The V gene end was trimmed by 8 bases and the J gene end by 2 bases; junction bases not matched to a gene: 5. The CDR3 coding sequence is TGTGCCAGCGGTCAGGGGGCGGCCTACGAGCAGTACTTC. The encoded protein is CASGQGAAYEQYF.

Concerning this clonotype: This may arise from a read error, as a much more abundant clone is one base away. The rearrangement joins TRBV14 to TRBJ1-2; 9 bases align to TRBD1. Looked up from germline, CDR1 is SGHDN and CDR2 is FVKESK. The CDR3 spans 13 residues. V lost 4 bases to trimming and J lost 4 bases; unmatched junction nucleotides: 1. CDR3 sequence: CASSLDRGYGYTF. The CDR3 bases are TGTGCCAGCAGCCTGGACAGGGGCTATGGCTACACCTTC. Complete variable domain (other parts from reference TRBV14 and TRBJ1-2): EAGVTQFPSHSVIEKGQTVTLRCDPISGHDNLYWYRRVMGKEIKFLLHFVKESKQDESGMPNNRFLAERTGGTYSTLKVQPAELEDSGVYFCASSLDRGYGYTFGSGTRLTVV.

This clonotype was found many times. The CDR3 region is CASSEGVDIYEQYF. The CDR3 DNA reads TGTGCCAGCAGTGAAGGAGTCGACATCTACGAGCAGTACTTC. The chain combines TRBV25-1 with TRBJ2-7; no reliable D call. V was pared by 2 bases and J by 3 bases, with 11 bases between. The CDR3 is 14 residues long. Germline CDR1 and CDR2: MGHDK and SYGVNS.

This clonotype has ten or more counts. The chain couples TRBV4-2 to TRBJ2-3; D is unclear. With 3 bases removed from V and 2 bases from J, the gap between germline ends came to 12 bases. Germline V gene lookup returns CDR1 LGHNA and CDR2 YNFKEQ. This CDR3 comprises 15 residues. This chain's CDR3 is CASSQNYLNTDTQYF. As DNA, the CDR3 is TGTGCCAGCAGCCAGAACTACCTAAACACAGATACGCAGTATTTT.

This clonotype was picked up many times. The chain employs TRBV9 and TRBJ2-7; possible D gene TRBD2, 6 bases. Trimming cost V 4 bases and J 3 bases, with 11 bases left between them. CDR1 is SGDLS, CDR2 YYNGEE, per germline. This CDR3 is 13 amino acids long. CDR3 region: CASSPGTYYEQYF. For the CDR3, the DNA is TGTGCCAGCAGCCCCGGGACTTACTACGAGCAGTACTTC.

In this sample, this clonotype turned up many times. The rearrangement joins TRBV28 to TRBJ2-1, with 11 bases that match TRBD2. Trimming cost V 3 bases and J 7 bases; bases outside gene matches: 8. The CDR3 covers 16 residues. CDR1 and CDR2 (germline): MDHEN, SYDVKM. CDR3 in DNA: TGTGCCAGCAGTTTCCTCCTAGCGGGAGGAGGGAATGAGCAGTTCTTC. Translating gives CASSFLLAGGGNEQFF.

On this clonotype: This probably arose from a read error, given a far larger clone one base away. The V and J genes are TRBV10-3 and TRBJ2-7; 10 bases are a match to TRBD2. Germline V gene lookup returns CDR1 ENHRY and CDR2 SYGVKD. This CDR3 is 16 amino acids long. The DNA for the CDR3 is TGTGCCAGCAGTTCACACGCGAGCGGGAGGGCAGGAGAGCATTACTTC. It yields the protein CASSSHASGRAGEHYF.

The sample holds one count of this clonotype. The rearrangement joins TRBV28 to TRBJ1-5; D perhaps matches TRBD1 (6 bases). The germline gives CDR1 MDHEN, CDR2 SYDVKM. The CDR3 extends over 14 amino acids. Trimming took off 7 bases at V and 3 bases at J, with 13 bases between the two ends. The CDR3 is CASIMGGINQPQHF. The CDR3, as DNA: TGTGCCAGCATCATGGGGGGCATCAATCAGCCCCAGCATTTT. The complete variable domain, with remaining parts taken from reference TRBV28 and TRBJ1-5, reads DVKVTQSSRYLVKRTGEKVFLECVQDMDHENMFWYRQDPGLGLRLIYFSYDVKMKEKGDIPEGYSVSREKKERFSLILESASTNQTSMYLCASIMGGINQPQHFGDGTRLSIL.

This clonotype was recorded at least ten times. V usage is TRBV27 and J usage is TRBJ1-5; tentative D call: TRBD1 (6 bases). There are 13 residues in the CDR3. The V gene's germline CDR1 is MNHEY and CDR2 SMNVEV (reference sequence). V was pared by 5 bases and J by 4 bases, with 9 bases between. The CDR3: CASSLDRNQPQHF. The DNA of the CDR3 is TGTGCCAGCAGTCTAGACAGGAATCAGCCCCAGCATTTT.

To note about this clonotype: The junction departs from the called germline gene at one end, perhaps through a read error. The chain has TRBV24-1 and TRBJ2-2, with 11 nucleotides matching TRBD2. Germline CDR1 reads KGHDR; CDR2 reads SFDVKD. The length of the CDR3 is 19 residues. CDR3 sequence: CATSGWTVAGGSNTRDLFF. CDR3 nucleotides: TGTGCCACCAGCGGGTGGACGGTAGCGGGAGGGTCAAACACCCGGGATCTGTTTTTT.

This clonotype was seen at least ten times. The rearrangement uses TRBV6-1 and TRBJ2-7, with 9 nucleotides matching TRBD1. The CDR3 runs 14 residues. The germline V gene encodes CDR1 MNHNS and CDR2 SASEGT. The V gene end was trimmed by 8 bases and the J gene end by 6 bases; junction bases not matched to a gene: 11. The CDR3: CASRQQGALTEQYF. In DNA, the CDR3 is TGTGCCAGCCGCCAACAGGGGGCGCTAACCGAGCAGTACTTC.